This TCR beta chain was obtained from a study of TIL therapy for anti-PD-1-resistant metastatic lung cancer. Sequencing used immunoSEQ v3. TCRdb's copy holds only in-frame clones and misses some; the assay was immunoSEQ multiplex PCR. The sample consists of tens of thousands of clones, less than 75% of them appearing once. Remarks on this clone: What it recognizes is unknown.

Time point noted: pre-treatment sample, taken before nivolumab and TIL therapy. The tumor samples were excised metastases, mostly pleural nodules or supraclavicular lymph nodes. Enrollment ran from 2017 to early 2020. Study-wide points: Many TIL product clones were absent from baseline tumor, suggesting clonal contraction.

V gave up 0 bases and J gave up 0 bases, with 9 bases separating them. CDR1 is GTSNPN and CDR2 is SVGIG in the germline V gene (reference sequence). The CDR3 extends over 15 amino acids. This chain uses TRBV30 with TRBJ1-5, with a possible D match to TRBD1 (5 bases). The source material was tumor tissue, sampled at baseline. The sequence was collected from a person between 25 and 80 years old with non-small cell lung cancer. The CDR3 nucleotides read TGTGCCTGGAGTGTAGGGGCGGGTAGCAATCAGCCCCAGCATTTT. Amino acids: CAWSVGAGSNQPQHF.